This T cell receptor (beta chain) is from a study of blood T cell repertoires in COVID-19. Whole-study context: PBMCs, B-cell-depleted T cells, or T cells provided the cDNA or gDNA that made up the material.

TCRdb keeps only in-frame clones here, not all; method: immunoSEQ multiplex PCR. The top ten hold roughly 2.6% of the sample, which has more than 200,000 clones, more than 80% seen once. Germline V gene sequence: CDR1 SGHKS, CDR2 YYEKEE (reference sequence). The CDR3 is 15 amino acids. Between the trimmed V and J ends, which lost 2 bases and 0 bases, there was a span of 11 bases. Seattle patients were enrolled while actively infected and followed longitudinally. What was sequenced was peripheral blood. This clonotype originated in a man younger than 40 with COVID-19, enrolled during active disease. The J gene is TRBJ1-2, the V gene TRBV5-5; the D gene is possibly TRBD1 (5 bases). The CDR3 is CASSFNGGPNYGYTF. In DNA, the CDR3 is TGTGCCAGCAGCTTTAACGGGGGTCCTAACTATGGCTACACCTTC.